At least ten counts were recorded for the clone carrying this TCR beta chain. Its antigen is as yet unknown. Using RNA transcripts, the TCR beta CDR3 regions were amplified. HTBI primers primed a first-round RT-PCR, and a second-round multiplex PCR followed. Each CDR3 protein gets one entry after TCRdb re-called the multiplex PCR reads with MiXCR. Seen here are around 40,000 distinct CDR3 sequences, over 40% observed once, and the top ten hold around 19%. The data are from a study of Graves' ophthalmopathy and Graves' hyperthyroidism. Broader study findings: For predicting ophthalmopathy progression, the model had more than 60% sensitivity and nearly 75% specificity.

V lost 0 bases and J 7 bases, leaving 13 bases between the germline ends. The germline CDR1 and CDR2 sequences are SGHDT and YYEEEE. The CDR3 spans 14 residues. This sequence was found in an adult man with Graves' ophthalmopathy. The sample comprised peripheral blood. The chain combines TRBV5-6 with TRBJ1-2, with D possibly matching TRBD1 (5 bases). CDR3 sequence: CASSLAGFGGGYTF. CDR3 DNA: TGTGCCAGCAGCTTGGCGGGGTTCGGGGGTGGCTACACCTTC.